This T cell receptor beta chain was sequenced for a study of blood T cell repertoires in COVID-19. Participant-given clinical history determined each cohort assignment. The protocol was immunoSEQ multiplex PCR, while the TCRdb copy is restricted to in-frame clones and leaves out a portion. This table holds 230,000 or so clones, 85% found once. Trimming took 1 base from V and 8 from J, leaving 8 bases between them. Germline V CDR1 and CDR2: MGHDK, SYGVNS. The CDR3 is 12 amino acids. The TCR was taken from a woman in her forties or fifties who had been exposed to COVID-19. The rearrangement uses TRBV25-1 and TRBJ1-2; no clear D. Sequencing was done on a sample of PBMCs or T cells enriched from blood (not recorded which). CDR3 coding DNA: TGTGCCAGCAGTGAATCTCTCCGGGGCTACACCTTC. Translated: CASSESLRGYTF.